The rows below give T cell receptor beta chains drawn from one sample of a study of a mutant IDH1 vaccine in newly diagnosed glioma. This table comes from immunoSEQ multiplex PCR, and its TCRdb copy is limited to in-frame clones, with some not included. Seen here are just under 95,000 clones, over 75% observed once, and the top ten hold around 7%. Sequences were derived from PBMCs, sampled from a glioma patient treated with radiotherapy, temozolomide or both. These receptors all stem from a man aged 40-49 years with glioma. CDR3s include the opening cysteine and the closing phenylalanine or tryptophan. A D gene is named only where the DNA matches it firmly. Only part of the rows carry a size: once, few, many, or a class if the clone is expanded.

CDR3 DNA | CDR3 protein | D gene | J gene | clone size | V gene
TGTGCCACCTTGGAAGTTACCGGGGAGCTGTTTTTT | CATLEVTGELFF | . | TRBJ2-2 | . | TRBV2
TGTGCCAGCAGCGTAGACCCAGATACGCAGTATTTT | CASSVDPDTQYF | . | TRBJ2-3 | . | TRBV9
TGCGCCAGCAGCCCGGGACTAGCCCTACCGAACACCGGGGAGCTGTTTTTT | CASSPGLALPNTGELFF | TRBD2 | TRBJ2-2 | many | TRBV4-3
TGCGCCAGCAGCCAGGTGCGGAACTACGAGCAGTACTTC | CASSQVRNYEQYF | . | TRBJ2-7 | . | TRBV4-3
TGCGCCAGCAGCCGAGCTCAGGGTGAGCAGTTCTTC | CASSRAQGEQFF | . | TRBJ2-1 | . | TRBV5-5
TGTGCCAGCTCACAAGACGATATAGGCGTCTCTGAAGCTTTCTTT | CASSQDDIGVSEAFF | . | TRBJ1-1 | . | TRBV18
TGTGCCAGCAGCAAAGTGGCTCTAGCAGGGGTACCCAATGAGCAGTTCTTC | CASSKVALAGVPNEQFF | . | TRBJ2-1 | . | TRBV21-1
TGTGCCTGGAGTGTTACAGGGTACACTGAAGCTTTCTTT | CAWSVTGYTEAFF | . | TRBJ1-1 | . | TRBV30
TGTGCCAGCAGCGTAGGTGCTGGGGAGATCGGCACAGATACGCAGTATTTT | CASSVGAGEIGTDTQYF | . | TRBJ2-3 | many | TRBV9
TGTGCCAGCTCACCACCGGGACAGGGTTTGTACGAGCAGTACTTC | CASSPPGQGLYEQYF | TRBD1 | TRBJ2-7 | . | TRBV18
TGCGCCAGCAGCTTGTTGTCAGGGGGCTATGGCTACACCTTC | CASSLLSGGYGYTF | TRBD1 | TRBJ1-2 | . | TRBV5-1
TGTGCCAGCAGCGTAGTGCTAGCGGGGACCTCCTACAATGAGCAGTTCTTC | CASSVVLAGTSYNEQFF | TRBD2 | TRBJ2-1 | few | TRBV9
TGTGCCTGGAGTGGGTTCCTTCCTAGACAGGGGAGAGGCAATTCACCCCTCCACTTT | CAWSGFLPRQGRGNSPLHF | TRBD1 | TRBJ1-6 | . | TRBV30
TGTGCCAGTCAGGGAGGCAATCAGCCCCAGCATTTT | CASQGGNQPQHF | . | TRBJ1-5 | . | TRBV2
TGTGCCAGCTCATTTCGGACTAGCGGGAACTACGAGCAGTACTTC | CASSFRTSGNYEQYF | TRBD2 | TRBJ2-7 | once | TRBV18
TGCGCCAGCAACACGGAGACGTACGAGCAGTACTTC | CASNTETYEQYF | . | TRBJ2-7 | . | TRBV5-1
TGTGCCAGCAGCACGGGAGGTGGGGGCGCATCCAAGGGGAACACTGAAGCTTTCTTT | CASSTGGGGASKGNTEAFF | . | TRBJ1-1 | . | TRBV7-2
TGTGCCAGTAGTCCCCGGGACCTGACGAAATATGGCTACACCTTC | CASSPRDLTKYGYTF | . | TRBJ1-2 | . | TRBV19